Listed here is a single T cell receptor beta chain. Its antigen is unidentified. The data originate from a study of T cells in localized non-small cell lung cancer. Trimming removed 0 bases from V and 4 bases from J, with 9 bases in between. From germline, CDR1 is MRHNA and CDR2 SNTAGT. The CDR3 extends over 14 amino acids. Overall study results and limits: Uninvolved adjacent lung had higher T cell clonality than tumor and all other tissues.

The table came from immunoSEQ multiplex PCR; TCRdb's copy has only in-frame clones and leaves some out. This repertoire shows 7,700 or so clones, 90% to 95% found once; its top ten account for under 5%. This material consisted of peripheral blood mononuclear cells, taken before any cancer treatment. The chain recombines TRBV6-4 with TRBJ1-2; no clear D gene. This TCR was sampled from a male donor at least 60 years old with stage II lung adenocarcinoma. CDR3 DNA sequence: TGTGCCAGCAGTGACTCGAATGTGGGCTATGGCTACACCTTC. It codes for CASSDSNVGYGYTF.